The 24 T cell receptor beta chains presented below share a single source sample, sequenced in a study of identical twins. TCRdb reprocessed the 5' RACE reads via MiXCR and lists one record per CDR3 protein. The data hold some 660,000 distinct CDR3 sequences, with 8.6% observed a single time. The sample was also reused in another study, on yellow fever vaccine responses in identical twins.

Material: PBMCs. The source is a woman aged 18 to 35 in good health.

Turning to this clonotype: At one end the junction does not follow the germline gene, possibly because of a read error. V gene TRBV20-1 combines with J gene TRBJ2-3; D not resolved. The CDR3 has 18 amino acids. CDR1 is DFQATT and CDR2 is SNEGSKA in the germline V gene (reference sequence). CDR3 in amino acids: CCAIPSPAESLRTDTQYF. The CDR3 DNA follows: TGCTGTGCTATACCTTCGCCCGCCGAATCTCTCCGCACAGATACGCAGTATTTT.

This clonotype was counted only a few times. V is TRBV4-2 and J is TRBJ2-4; D is unresolved. Trimming took off 0 bases at V and 0 bases at J, with 3 bases between the two ends. The V gene's germline CDR1 is LGHNA and CDR2 YNFKEQ. This CDR3 has 14 residues. CDR3 in amino acids: CASSQEQAKNIQYF. In nucleotides, the CDR3 is TGTGCCAGCAGCCAAGAACAAGCCAAAAACATTCAGTACTTC.

This clonotype was detected only a few times. The J gene is TRBJ2-5, the V gene TRBV7-2; 10 positions agree with TRBD1. CDR1 is SGHTA and CDR2 is FQGNSA in the germline V gene. With V trimmed by 1 base and J by 4 bases, 3 bases remained unmatched. The CDR3 loop spans 15 amino acids. DNA for the CDR3: TGTGCCAGCAGCTTAGGGGACAGGGGTGGAGAGACCCAGTACTTC. This translates into CASSLGDRGGETQYF.

This clonotype was detected only a few times. This chain joins TRBV20-1 and TRBJ2-3; D might be TRBD2 (5 bases). The CDR3 has 12 amino acids. V was trimmed by 5 bases and J by 5 bases, leaving 11 bases between them. The germline gives CDR1 DFQATT, CDR2 SNEGSKA (reference sequence). CDR3 loop: CSAAGGGDTQYF. CDR3 nucleotide sequence: TGCAGTGCTGCGGGCGGTGGAGATACGCAGTATTTT.

The V call is TRBV6-2 or TRBV6-3, the J call TRBJ1-5; tentatively, D is TRBD1 (6 bases). V lost 7 bases and J 4 bases, leaving 11 bases between the germline ends. Germline V gene lookup returns CDR1 MNHEY and CDR2 SVGEGT. The CDR3 runs 13 residues. The CDR3 loop reads CASTRDTNQPQHF. The CDR3 coding sequence is TGTGCCAGCACCCGGGACACAAATCAGCCCCAGCATTTT.

There are a few counts of this clonotype. The rearrangement joins TRBV14 to TRBJ2-3, with D perhaps matching TRBD1 (5 bases). CDR1 and CDR2 (germline): SGHDN, FVKESK. Between the trimmed V and J ends, which lost 1 base and 2 bases, there was a span of 19 bases. CDR3 size: 18 residues. This CDR3 reads CASSQVQDSPVNTDTQYF. The CDR3 DNA follows: TGTGCCAGCAGCCAAGTTCAAGACAGCCCCGTCAACACAGATACGCAGTATTTT.

This clonotype came up many times. The chain joins TRBV5-1 to TRBJ1-1, with TRBD1 as a possible D gene (6 bases). Germline V CDR1 and CDR2: SGHRS, YFSETQ. CDR3 length equals 15 residues. V was pared by 0 bases and J by 4 bases, with 13 bases between. CDR3 sequence (DNA): TGCGCCAGCAGCTTGGCCGGAGGGGGGACCACTGAAGCTTTCTTT. The encoded protein is CASSLAGGGTTEAFF.

The V and J genes are TRBV6-5 and TRBJ2-1; TRBD1 matches at 8 bases. The V gene end was trimmed by 6 bases and the J gene end by 2 bases; junction bases not matched to a gene: 9. Germline loops: CDR1 MNHEY, CDR2 SVGAGI. The CDR3 runs 16 residues. The CDR3 sequence is CASRLVPGQAYNEQFF. The CDR3 coding sequence is TGTGCCAGCAGACTCGTCCCGGGACAGGCCTACAATGAGCAGTTCTTC.

This clonotype was observed many times. The chain has TRBV20-1 and TRBJ1-3; no firm D call. This CDR3 region has 14 residues. Germline V gives CDR1 DFQATT, CDR2 SNEGSKA (reference sequence). Trimming left V 3 bases short and J 3 bases short, with 12 bases between. The CDR3 spells CSASKGSSGNTIYF. DNA of the CDR3: TGCAGTGCTAGTAAAGGGTCCAGTGGAAACACCATATATTTT.

This clonotype has a handful of counts. This sequence joins TRBV12-3 or TRBV12-4 and TRBJ2-2; D not resolved. Trimming removed 7 bases from V and 2 bases from J, with 14 bases in between. The CDR3 is made up of 15 amino acids. The CDR3 loop reads CASTSWPGNTGELFF. In nucleotides, the CDR3 is TGTGCCAGCACCTCATGGCCAGGAAACACCGGGGAGCTGTTTTTT.

This clonotype occurred a few times. This chain joins TRBV27 and TRBJ1-5, with D tentatively TRBD1 (6 bases). The germline CDR1 and CDR2 sequences are MNHEY and SMNVEV (reference sequence). The CDR3 totals 15 residues. Trimming shortened V by 5 bases and J by 0 bases, and 11 bases separated the two germline ends. DNA of the CDR3: TGTGCCAGCAGTCCTCAGGGGATTAGCAATCAGCCCCAGCATTTT. Protein product: CASSPQGISNQPQHF.

This clonotype was detected ten times or more. The V call is TRBV20-1, the J call TRBJ2-7, with TRBD1 as a possible D gene (5 bases). V was trimmed by 3 bases and J by 2 bases, leaving 11 bases between them. Germline V lookup: CDR1 DFQATT, CDR2 SNEGSKA (reference sequence). The CDR3 extends over 13 amino acids. In nucleotides, the CDR3 is TGCAGTGCTAGGGGGCGTAGCCCCTACGAGCAGTACTTC. As protein: CSARGRSPYEQYF.

The sample holds a few counts of this clonotype. This chain joins TRBV6-1 and TRBJ2-1; no firm D call. Germline CDR1 MNHNS, CDR2 SASEGT. The CDR3 covers 13 residues. V was trimmed by 2 bases and J by 5 bases, leaving 7 bases between them. The CDR3, as DNA: TGTGCCAGCAGTGAAAACAGCCACAATGAGCAGTTCTTC. This encodes CASSENSHNEQFF.

This clonotype was found a few times. The chain has TRBV10-1 and TRBJ2-3; D might be TRBD2 (6 bases). This CDR3 has 17 amino acids. CDR1 is WNHNN and CDR2 is SYGVQD in the germline V gene (reference sequence). Trimming took off 2 bases at V and 2 bases at J, with 17 bases between the two ends. The CDR3 sequence is CASSEAQGGPHTDTQYF. CDR3 DNA sequence: TGCGCCAGCAGTGAGGCCCAGGGAGGACCACACACAGATACGCAGTATTTT.

This clonotype was detected many times. V gene TRBV20-1 combines with J gene TRBJ2-3, with 11 bases aligning to TRBD2. Germline V gene data show CDR1 as DFQATT and CDR2 as SNEGSKA (reference sequence). The CDR3 is made up of 16 amino acids. V lost 3 bases, J lost 4 bases, and 9 bases stayed unmatched. CDR3 in amino acids: CSAREMTSGDSDTQYF. The CDR3 nucleotides are TGCAGTGCTAGGGAAATGACTAGCGGGGATTCAGATACGCAGTATTTT.

V usage is TRBV5-5 and J usage is TRBJ2-5, with D unresolved. V dropped 7 bases and J dropped 7 bases, with 17 bases sitting between them. Germline V CDR1 and CDR2: SGHKS, YYEKEE (reference sequence). The CDR3 loop spans 13 amino acids. The CDR3: CASGPGLLGTQYF. The CDR3 region has the DNA TGTGCCAGCGGCCCCGGGCTCCTCGGGACCCAGTACTTC.

The sample holds a few counts of this clonotype. The chain uses TRBV5-1 and TRBJ1-1; D is perhaps TRBD1 (5 bases). Trimming removed 6 bases at V and 4 bases at J, with 16 bases between. CDR1 is SGHRS and CDR2 is YFSETQ in the germline V gene. This CDR3 contains 14 residues. The CDR3 sequence is CASTPEGSGTEAFF. In DNA, the CDR3 is TGCGCCAGCACCCCGGAGGGGAGCGGCACTGAAGCTTTCTTT.

Only a few counts were recorded for this clonotype. An end of the junction differs from the germline gene, which may be a read error. The chain couples TRBV20-1 to TRBJ2-3; 8 nucleotides line up with TRBD1. This CDR3 is built from 12 residues. The germline V gene encodes CDR1 DFQATT and CDR2 SNEGSKA (reference sequence). The CDR3 spells CSCQGAPDTQYF. CDR3 sequence (DNA): TGTTCGTGTCAGGGGGCTCCAGATACGCAGTATTTT.

Only a few counts were recorded for this clonotype. The chain employs TRBV6-5 and TRBJ2-1, with D perhaps TRBD2 (6 bases). V lost 0 bases, J lost 4 bases, and 10 bases lay in between. The CDR3 loop spans 15 amino acids. Germline CDR1 and CDR2: MNHEY and SVGAGI. In DNA form, the CDR3 reads TGTGCCAGCAGTTACTCGGACGGACTATACAATGAGCAGTTCTTC. Its protein product is CASSYSDGLYNEQFF.

This chain connects TRBV28 to TRBJ2-3, with D perhaps TRBD1 (7 bases). Looked up from germline, CDR1 is MDHEN and CDR2 is SYDVKM. The CDR3 runs to 15 residues. Trimming removed 5 bases from V and 2 bases from J, with 14 bases in between. As DNA, the CDR3 is TGTGCCAGCAGTCCCGGAGGGGGCAACACAGATACGCAGTATTTT. This sequence encodes CASSPGGGNTDTQYF.

Only a few counts were recorded for this clonotype. This chain uses TRBV29-1 with TRBJ2-5; possibly TRBD1 or TRBD2 for D (5 bases each). The CDR3 runs to 12 residues. V lost 3 bases to trimming and J lost 2 bases, with 7 bases between them. Germline CDR1 and CDR2: SQVTM and ANQGSEA. CDR3 amino acids: CSVDGTQETQYF. In DNA, the CDR3 is TGCAGCGTTGACGGGACGCAAGAGACCCAGTACTTC.

This clonotype came up a few times. The rearrangement joins TRBV18 to TRBJ2-7, with D possibly TRBD2 on 5 matching bases. This CDR3 comprises 15 residues. Trimming shortened V by 4 bases and J by 2 bases, and 15 bases separated the two germline ends. The germline CDR1 and CDR2 sequences are KGHSH and LQKENI. This CDR3 is CASSQAGLETYEQYF. CDR3 sequence (DNA): TGTGCCAGCTCACAGGCTGGACTGGAGACCTACGAGCAGTACTTC.

This clonotype has ten or more counts. The chain employs TRBV28 and TRBJ2-2; D is ambiguous. The CDR3 has 12 residues. Germline loops: CDR1 MDHEN, CDR2 SYDVKM. V lost 6 bases and J 6 bases, leaving 8 bases between the germline ends. CDR3 amino acids: CASSLFPGELFF. The CDR3 DNA reads TGTGCCAGCAGCCTATTCCCCGGGGAGCTGTTTTTT.

The sample holds a few counts of this clonotype. The chain carries TRBV5-1 and TRBJ2-5; 7 bases agree with TRBD2. Trimming removed 5 bases from V and 2 bases from J; junction bases left unmatched: 9. Germline lookup yields CDR1 SGHRS and CDR2 YFSETQ. This CDR3 comprises 15 residues. Written as DNA, the CDR3 is TGCGCCAGCAGTACAGCGGCTAGCGGACAAGAGACCCAGTACTTC. Its translation is CASSTAASGQETQYF.